This T cell receptor beta chain was recorded in a study of shared clonotypes between healthy human individuals. About the study: The cohort had two women and a few men, ages 18 to 49.

Study conclusions and caveats: Unshared clonotypes carried lower generation probabilities than those common to all four donors.

For this clone: Its antigen remains unknown.

Produced via immunoSEQ multiplex PCR; TCRdb's table is partial and in-frame only. The sample shows about 2.4 million clones, roughly 93% of them seen only once. The V and J ends lost 4 bases and 5 bases respectively, with 17 bases between them. The germline CDR1 and CDR2 sequences are ENHRY and SYGVKD. The CDR3 extends over 15 amino acids. This clonotype originated in a man aged 18-30 years in good health. Some clones in this sample may be carry-over from other donors' samples. This chain connects TRBV10-3 to TRBJ1-1; D uncertain. Sequenced material: naive CD4+ T cells from PBMCs. Subset described: CD45RA+ positively selected. CDR3 in amino acids: CAISGSPAGVTEAFF. For the CDR3, the DNA is TGTGCCATCAGTGGATCCCCGGCGGGTGTTACTGAAGCTTTCTTT.